The subject of this entry is one T cell receptor beta chain. Its antigen is not identified. PCR amplification relied on 60 Vbeta primers (plus 13 Jbeta primers). Profiled with immunoSEQ multiplex PCR; TCRdb holds only in-frame clones, not every one. The sample carries almost 200,000 clones, roughly four fifths recorded once. The data are from a study of cytomegalovirus exposure and HLA in healthy donors. For the study at large: Samples from HLA-typed donors yielded about 85 million unique TCRs in an early data release. Clustering assigned over 70% of the approximately 390 genotyped donors to the Caucasian-associated ancestry cluster. Study results and caveats: Follow-up analysis seemed to connect common viral pathogens with several of the most significant clusters identified.

This receptor was obtained from a man under 40 in good health and CMV-seronegative. The sample consisted of PBMCs.

The CDR3 DNA is TGTGCCAGCATTACAGACATGAACACTGAAGCTTTCTTT. Its protein product is CASITDMNTEAFF. The rearrangement joins TRBV2 to TRBJ1-1, with no clear D. The V end was cut by 7 bases, the J end by 0 bases, with 9 bases between. The length of the CDR3 is 13 residues. Germline CDR1 SNHLY, CDR2 FYNNEI.